This TCR beta chain was recorded in a study of T cells in Graves' hyperthyroidism and ophthalmopathy. Study-level points and caveats: Clonotypes that were expanded in thyroid above 0.001 mostly appeared in blood too.

This clonotype has a handful of counts. Antigen unknown. This CDR3 comprises 14 residues. V lost 2 bases, J lost 14 bases, and 21 bases lay in between. Isolation of PBMCs was performed on about 9.9 ml fresh peripheral blood. Template material for amplifying TCR beta CDR3 regions consisted of RNA transcripts. The HTBI set primed first-round TCR CDR3 RT-PCR. Each CDR3 protein gets one entry after TCRdb re-called the multiplex PCR reads with MiXCR. The sample yields over 500,000 distinct CDR3 sequences, about 15% seen once. This chain joins TRBV12-3 or TRBV12-4 and TRBJ2-5; possibly TRBD1 or TRBD2 for D (5 bases each). This TCR derives from a woman aged 40 to 50 with Graves' hyperthyroidism. Sequencing used blood. CDR3 nucleotide sequence: TGTGCCAGCAGTTTATCGGGGAAAGGGGCCTTCGATTACTTC. Its translation: CASSLSGKGAFDYF.